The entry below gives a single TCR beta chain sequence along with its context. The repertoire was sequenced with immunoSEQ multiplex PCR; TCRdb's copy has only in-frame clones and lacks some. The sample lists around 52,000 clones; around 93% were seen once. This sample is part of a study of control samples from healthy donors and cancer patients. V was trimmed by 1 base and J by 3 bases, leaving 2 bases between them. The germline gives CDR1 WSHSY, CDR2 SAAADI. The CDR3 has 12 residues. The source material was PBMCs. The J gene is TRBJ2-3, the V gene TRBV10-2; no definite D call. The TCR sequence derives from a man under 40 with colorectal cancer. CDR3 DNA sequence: TGCGCCAGCAGTGAGTTGACAGATACGCAGTATTTT. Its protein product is CASSELTDTQYF.